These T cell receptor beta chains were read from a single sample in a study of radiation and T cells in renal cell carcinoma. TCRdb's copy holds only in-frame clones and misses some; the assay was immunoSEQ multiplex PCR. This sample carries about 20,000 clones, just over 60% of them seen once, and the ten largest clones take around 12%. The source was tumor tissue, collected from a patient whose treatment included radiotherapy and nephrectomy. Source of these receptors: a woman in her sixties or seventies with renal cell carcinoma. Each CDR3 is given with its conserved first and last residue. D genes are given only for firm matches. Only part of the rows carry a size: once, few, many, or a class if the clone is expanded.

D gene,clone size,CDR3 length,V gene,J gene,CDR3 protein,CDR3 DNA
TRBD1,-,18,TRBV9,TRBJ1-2,CASSPTLRGTGQPRGYTF,TGTGCCAGCAGCCCTACCCTTAGGGGGACAGGCCAGCCGCGTGGCTACACCTTC
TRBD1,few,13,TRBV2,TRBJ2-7,CASTGQGGYEQYF,TGTGCCAGCACGGGACAGGGAGGGTACGAGCAGTACTTC
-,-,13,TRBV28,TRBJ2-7,CASSLSRWYEQYF,TGTGCCAGCAGTTTATCTCGGTGGTACGAGCAGTACTTC
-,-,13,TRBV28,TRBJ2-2,CASSLLLEGELFF,TGTGCCAGCAGTTTATTACTAGAAGGGGAGCTGTTTTTT
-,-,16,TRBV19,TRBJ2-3,CASSIVASALGDTQYF,TGTGCCAGTAGTATAGTGGCTAGCGCACTCGGGGATACGCAGTATTTT
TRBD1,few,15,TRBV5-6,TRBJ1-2,CASTKGQGLADGYTF,TGTGCCAGCACCAAGGGACAGGGATTGGCAGATGGCTACACCTTC
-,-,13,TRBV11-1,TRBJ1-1,CASSLGGNTEAFF,TGTGCCAGCAGCTTGGGCGGCAACACTGAAGCTTTCTTT
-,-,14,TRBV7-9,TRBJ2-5,CASSQQGFQETQYF,TGTGCCAGCAGCCAACAGGGATTTCAAGAGACCCAGTACTTC
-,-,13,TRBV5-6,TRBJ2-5,CASSLVDQETQYF,TGTGCCAGCAGCTTGGTAGATCAAGAGACCCAGTACTTC
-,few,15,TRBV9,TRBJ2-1,CASAGLPLSYNEQFF,TGTGCCAGCGCGGGGCTTCCCCTTTCCTACAATGAGCAGTTCTTC
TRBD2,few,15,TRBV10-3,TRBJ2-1,CAATERGGSDNEQFF,TGTGCCGCGACGGAGCGGGGGGGTTCTGATAATGAGCAGTTCTTC
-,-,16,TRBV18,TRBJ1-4,CASSPYVAGDNEKLFF,TGTGCCAGCTCACCATACGTGGCCGGAGATAATGAAAAACTGTTTTTT
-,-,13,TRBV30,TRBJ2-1,CAWSQSSYNEQFF,TGTGCCTGGAGCCAGAGCTCCTACAATGAGCAGTTCTTC
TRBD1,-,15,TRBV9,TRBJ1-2,CASSVGWTGSYGYTF,TGTGCCAGCAGCGTAGGCTGGACAGGAAGCTATGGCTACACCTTC
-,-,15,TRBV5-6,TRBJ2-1,CASSLGQGSYNEQFF,TGTGCCAGCAGCTTGGGGCAGGGTTCCTACAATGAGCAGTTCTTC
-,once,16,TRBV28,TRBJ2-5,CASSLGLRGVEETQYF,TGTGCCAGCAGTTTAGGTTTAAGGGGCGTGGAAGAGACCCAGTACTTC
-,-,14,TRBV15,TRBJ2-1,CATSRDRGYNEQFF,TGTGCCACCAGCAGAGATAGGGGGTACAATGAGCAGTTCTTC
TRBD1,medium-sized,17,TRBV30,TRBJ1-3,CAWSVPGTAFSGNTIYF,TGTGCCTGGAGTGTACCCGGGACAGCATTCTCTGGAAACACCATATATTTT
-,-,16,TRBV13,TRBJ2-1,CASSLMGLVGYNEQFF,TGTGCCAGCAGCTTAATGGGCCTAGTGGGCTACAATGAGCAGTTCTTC
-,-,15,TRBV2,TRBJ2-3,CASRGTPPSTDTQYF,TGTGCCAGCAGGGGGACACCACCTAGCACAGATACGCAGTATTTT
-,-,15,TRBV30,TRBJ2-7,CAWSVQGGGSYEQYF,TGTGCCTGGAGTGTACAAGGGGGAGGGAGCTACGAGCAGTACTTC
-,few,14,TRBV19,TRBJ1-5,CASSMAGGYQPQHF,TGTGCCAGTAGTATGGCTGGGGGGTATCAGCCCCAGCATTTT
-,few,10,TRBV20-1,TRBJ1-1,CSAFVEMVFF,TGCAGTGCCTTTGTGGAGATGGTTTTCTTT
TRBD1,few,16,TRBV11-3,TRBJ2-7,CASSLVPGQGGYEQYF,TGTGCCAGCAGCTTAGTGCCGGGACAGGGTGGCTACGAGCAGTACTTC
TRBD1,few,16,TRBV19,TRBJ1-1,CASSGGQGRRNTEAFF,TGTGCCAGTAGTGGAGGACAGGGCCGGAGGAACACTGAAGCTTTCTTT
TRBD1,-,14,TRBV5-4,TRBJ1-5,CASSQENRGQPQHF,TGCGCCAGCAGCCAAGAAAACAGGGGGCAGCCCCAGCATTTT
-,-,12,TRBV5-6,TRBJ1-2,CASSVTGTGYTF,TGTGCCAGCAGCGTTACAGGGACTGGCTACACCTTC
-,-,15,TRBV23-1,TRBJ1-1,CASSQSSHRPTEAFF,TGCGCCAGCAGTCAATCCAGCCATCGGCCCACTGAAGCTTTCTTT
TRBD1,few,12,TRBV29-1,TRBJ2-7,CSGGQGIYEQYF,TGCAGCGGGGGACAGGGAATATACGAGCAGTACTTC